The 20 T cell receptor beta chains listed next were all sequenced from one sample in a study of graft-versus-host responses after intestinal transplantation. These receptors have no identified antigens. Assay used: immunoSEQ multiplex PCR; TCRdb lists only in-frame clones, some missing. The table records 35,000 to 50,000 clones, roughly 96% of them present only once. The material sequenced was unstimulated CD8+ T cells sorted from spleen or lymph node cells, taken before transplant. These receptors were obtained from a human donor who was the organ donor for an intestinal transplant.

The chain combines TRBV19 with TRBJ1-2; perhaps TRBD1 as D (5 bases). Germline V gene lookup returns CDR1 LNHDA and CDR2 SQIVND (reference sequence). Trimming pared 7 bases from V and 2 bases from J, leaving 17 bases between. This CDR3 contains 15 residues. As DNA, the CDR3 is TGTGCCAGTACCTCATGGGACCGCGGCAACTATGGCTACACCTTC. Its protein is CASTSWDRGNYGYTF.

The chain couples TRBV4-1 to TRBJ2-7; 9 bases match TRBD1. With V trimmed by 5 bases and J by 0 bases, 5 bases remained unmatched. The germline V gene encodes CDR1 MGHRA and CDR2 YSYEKL. The CDR3 is 15 amino acids. Here the CDR3 reads CASSSDRGSSYEQYF. CDR3 sequence (DNA): TGCGCCAGCAGCTCCGACAGGGGGAGCTCCTACGAGCAGTACTTC.

This chain joins TRBV19 and TRBJ2-7, with D unclear. CDR1 is LNHDA, CDR2 SQIVND, per germline (reference sequence). V was pared by 1 base and J by 1 base, with 8 bases between. This CDR3 spans 14 amino acids. The CDR3, as DNA: TGTGCCAGTAGTATAGTGGACGGGTCCTACGAGCAGTACTTC. Protein sequence: CASSIVDGSYEQYF.

Only one count was recorded for this clone. The chain uses TRBV5-4 and TRBJ2-7; D remains ambiguous. The CDR3 length is 12 residues. Germline V CDR1 and CDR2: SGHNT, YYREEE (reference sequence). The germline V and J ends were trimmed by 1 base and 3 bases, with 5 bases remaining between them. The CDR3 DNA reads as TGTGCCAGCAGCTTGTGGGGCTACGAGCAGTACTTC. This codes for CASSLWGYEQYF. Filled out from reference TRBV5-4 and TRBJ2-7, the complete variable domain reads ETGVTQSPTHLIKTRGQQVTLRCSSQSGHNTVSWYQQALGQGPQFIFQYYREEENGRGNFPPRFSGLQFPNYSSELNVNALELDDSALYLCASSLWGYEQYFGPGTRLTVT.

The chain carries TRBV7-8 and TRBJ2-2, with a possible D match to TRBD1 (6 bases). The CDR3 is made up of 15 amino acids. V gave up 6 bases and J gave up 4 bases, with 15 bases separating them. Germline loops: CDR1 SGHVS, CDR2 FQNEAQ. The CDR3 DNA is TGTGCCAGCAGGCCGGACAGAAGGGTCACCGGGGAGCTGTTTTTT. Translating gives CASRPDRRVTGELFF.

The chain has TRBV5-6 and TRBJ2-5; 8 positions agree with TRBD2. The trim removed 3 bases at V and 1 base at J, leaving 5 bases unmatched. From germline, CDR1 is SGHDT and CDR2 YYEEEE. The CDR3 runs 15 residues. CDR3 sequence (DNA): TGTGCCAGCAGCTCCATAACTAGCGGCCAAGAGACCCAGTACTTC. Its translation: CASSSITSGQETQYF.

The sample holds a few counts of this clone. This sequence joins TRBV28 and TRBJ2-2, with D possibly called TRBD1 or TRBD2 (5 bases each). This CDR3 contains 16 residues. Germline loops: CDR1 MDHEN, CDR2 SYDVKM. Between the trimmed V and J ends, which lost 4 bases and 7 bases, there was a span of 19 bases. CDR3 sequence: CASSSPTGAWGGELFF. The CDR3 coding sequence is TGTGCCAGCAGTTCACCAACCGGGGCCTGGGGCGGGGAGCTGTTTTTT.

The chain is built from TRBV6-6 and TRBJ2-7; D may match TRBD1 or TRBD2 (5 bases each). Germline V gene data show CDR1 as MNHNY and CDR2 as SVGAGI (reference sequence). The CDR3 consists of 16 residues. The V and J ends lost 0 bases and 0 bases respectively, with 12 bases between them. The CDR3 sequence is CASSYSGDGHSYEQYF. The CDR3 DNA reads TGTGCCAGCAGTTACTCGGGGGACGGTCACTCCTACGAGCAGTACTTC.

The chain links TRBV2 to TRBJ2-1, with TRBD2 matching over 11 bases. The germline V gene encodes CDR1 SNHLY and CDR2 FYNNEI. V shed 4 bases and J 8 bases; nucleotides not matched to a gene: 10. The CDR3 totals 16 residues. CDR3 in amino acids: CASSGRLAGLPDEQFF. The CDR3, as DNA: TGTGCCAGCAGTGGGAGACTAGCGGGGTTGCCGGATGAGCAGTTCTTC.

This chain connects TRBV4-1 to TRBJ2-1, with 9 bases aligning to TRBD1. The CDR3 is made up of 14 amino acids. V gave up 4 bases and J gave up 8 bases; unmatched junction bases: 6. The germline CDR1 and CDR2 sequences are MGHRA and YSYEKL. This CDR3 is CASSPVQGADEQFF. The DNA of the CDR3 is TGCGCCAGCAGCCCAGTACAGGGGGCGGATGAGCAGTTCTTC.

The CDR3 coding sequence is TGTGCCAGCAGCCCCCTGCTGGACAGGGGGCTTTCACCCCTCCACTTT. It is translated as CASSPLLDRGLSPLHF. The chain uses TRBV7-2 and TRBJ1-6, with 11 bases lining up with TRBD1. The V segment lost 5 bases and the J segment 9 bases; nucleotides outside the gene matches: 9. This CDR3 is built from 16 residues. CDR1 and CDR2 from the germline V gene are SGHTA and FQGNSA.

The chain has TRBV6-1 and TRBJ2-5, with a weak D call TRBD2 (5 bases). The CDR3 covers 13 residues. Germline V gene data show CDR1 as MNHNS and CDR2 as SASEGT. Trimming cost V 4 bases and J 4 bases, with 10 bases left between them. This CDR3 reads CASSGLDLETQYF. In nucleotides, the CDR3 is TGTGCCAGCAGTGGGCTGGACTTAGAGACCCAGTACTTC.

J is TRBJ1-1 and V is TRBV7-6; D remains unclear. Between the trimmed V and J ends, which lost 5 bases and 0 bases, there was a span of 13 bases. The germline V gene encodes CDR1 SGHVS and CDR2 FNYEAQ. This CDR3 is 15 amino acids long. The CDR3 region is CASSSTRSMNTEAFF. The CDR3 region has the DNA TGTGCCAGCAGCAGTACAAGAAGTATGAACACTGAAGCTTTCTTT.

The chain has TRBV5-6 and TRBJ2-3, with 9 bases that match TRBD1. Germline V lookup: CDR1 SGHDT, CDR2 YYEEEE. V shed 3 bases, J shed 5 bases, and the junction held 7 bases outside the gene matches. The length of the CDR3 is 15 residues. The CDR3 DNA sequence: TGTGCCAGCAGCTCCACAGGGGGCGCAGGAGATACGCAGTATTTT. This codes for CASSSTGGAGDTQYF.

Comment on this clone: The junction departs from the called germline gene at one end, perhaps through a read error. The same CDR3 also results from other DNA sequences found in this sample. The rearrangement uses TRBV28 and TRBJ2-7, with no clear D. From germline, CDR1 is MDHEN and CDR2 SYDVKM. This CDR3 has 12 amino acids. CDR3 sequence (DNA): TGTGCCAGCAGTTTTCTAGGCGACGAGCAGTATTTC. Its protein product is CASSFLGDEQYF.

The chain carries TRBV13 and TRBJ1-1; 9 positions agree with TRBD1. Germline V gene sequence: CDR1 PRHDT, CDR2 FYEKMQ (reference sequence). The CDR3 is 13 residues long. With V trimmed by 5 bases and J by 5 bases, 3 bases remained unmatched. The CDR3 bases are TGTGCCAGCAGCCTCGGACAGGGGACTGAAGCTTTCTTT. It encodes CASSLGQGTEAFF. The full variable domain, completed using reference TRBV13 and TRBJ1-1, is AAGVIQSPRHLIKEKRETATLKCYPIPRHDTVYWYQQGPGQDPQFLISFYEKMQSDKGSIPDRFSAQQFSDYHSELNMSSLELGDSALYFCASSLGQGTEAFFGQGTRLTVV.

The V gene is TRBV6-5, the J gene TRBJ2-3; D gene ambiguous. Germline V lookup: CDR1 MNHEY, CDR2 SVGAGI. V was shortened by 4 bases and J by 8 bases, with 16 bases between the two germline ends. CDR3 length: 14 amino acids. CDR3: CASSSAGLAGTQYF. The CDR3 DNA is TGTGCCAGCAGTTCCGCCGGGTTGGCAGGTACGCAGTATTTT.

The V and J genes are TRBV7-9 and TRBJ1-6; D is perhaps TRBD1 (6 bases). The germline V gene has CDR1 SEHNR and CDR2 FQNEAQ (reference sequence). The CDR3 has 14 amino acids. V was cut by 4 bases and J by 8 bases, with 12 bases left in between. CDR3 residues: CASSSQGLHSPLHF. The CDR3 bases are TGTGCCAGCAGCTCACAGGGTCTCCATTCACCCCTCCACTTT.

This chain connects TRBV5-1 to TRBJ2-1; TRBD2 agrees at 12 bases. V trimming: 2 bases; J trimming: 7 bases; junction bases outside the gene matches: 10. Germline V lookup: CDR1 SGHRS, CDR2 YFSETQ. The CDR3 spans 17 residues. The CDR3 spells CASSLWLAGGARNEQFF. The DNA for the CDR3 is TGCGCCAGCAGCTTATGGCTAGCGGGGGGGGCCCGGAATGAGCAGTTCTTC.

The CDR3 sequence is CARRGGLETQYF. The CDR3, as DNA: TGTGCCAGGAGGGGGGGATTAGAGACCCAGTACTTC. The chain carries TRBV2 and TRBJ2-5, with TRBD2 as a possible D gene (7 bases). The length of the CDR3 is 12 residues. The germline V gene has CDR1 SNHLY and CDR2 FYNNEI. The germline V and J ends were trimmed by 9 bases and 4 bases, with 12 bases remaining between them.